The 24 T cell receptor beta chains below come from one sample, sequenced in a study of cytomegalovirus exposure and HLA in healthy donors. 13 Jbeta primers and 60 Vbeta primers were used for the PCR. This table comes from immunoSEQ multiplex PCR, and its TCRdb copy is limited to in-frame clones, with some not included. The sample has about 180,000 clones, roughly 84% seen once. The material sequenced was PBMCs. The receptors were gathered from a man between 25 and 39 years old in good health and CMV-seronegative.

The chain has TRBV5-1 and TRBJ2-3; 12 bases are a match to TRBD1. V lost 3 bases, J lost 4 bases, and 6 bases stayed unmatched. CDR1 is SGHRS, CDR2 YFSETQ, per germline. The CDR3 covers 16 residues. The CDR3 nucleotides read TGCGCCAGCAGCTCTACCGGGACAGGGGGCGCAGATACGCAGTATTTT. It specifies CASSSTGTGGADTQYF.

The genes are TRBV6-6 and TRBJ2-2, with 7 bases fitting TRBD1. Germline-derived CDR1 and CDR2 are MNHNY and SVGAGI (reference sequence). The CDR3 has 15 amino acids. V lost 4 bases and J lost 6; bases outside the gene matches: 8. The CDR3 reads CASSSTDRDAGELFF. CDR3 nucleotide sequence: TGTGCCAGCAGTTCGACCGACAGGGACGCCGGGGAGCTGTTTTTT.

The chain is built from TRBV14 and TRBJ2-7; possible D gene TRBD2, 7 bases. Germline assignment: CDR1 SGHDN and CDR2 FVKESK. Trimming pared 4 bases from V and 3 bases from J, leaving 16 bases between. This CDR3 is 15 amino acids long. The CDR3 sequence is CASSPPGGRGYEQYF. Here the CDR3 DNA reads TGTGCCAGCAGCCCACCGGGGGGCAGAGGCTACGAGCAGTACTTC.

This rearrangement joins TRBV5-1 to TRBJ2-2, with TRBD2 identical over 13 bases. This CDR3 is 17 amino acids long. Germline assignment: CDR1 SGHRS and CDR2 YFSETQ. V trimming: 3 bases; J trimming: 1 base; junction bases outside the gene matches: 3. CDR3 in DNA: TGCGCCAGCAGCTCAGGACTAGCGGGAGAGAACACCGGGGAGCTGTTTTTT. Translating gives CASSSGLAGENTGELFF.

This clone was found a few times. This rearrangement joins TRBV7-2 to TRBJ2-3; 14 bases are a match to TRBD2. Germline V gives CDR1 SGHTA, CDR2 FQGNSA. The J segment lost 3 bases and the V segment lost 5 bases, leaving 4 bases of the junction unmatched. The CDR3 totals 16 residues. CDR3 protein: CASSRRTSGGTDTQYF. CDR3 bases: TGTGCCAGCAGCCGTAGGACTAGCGGGGGGACAGATACGCAGTATTTT. Full variable domain (remainder filled in from reference TRBV7-2 and TRBJ2-3): GAGVSQSPSNKVTEKGKDVELRCDPISGHTALYWYRQSLGQGLEFLIYFQGNSAPDKSGLPSDRFSAERTGGSVSTLTIQRTQQEDSAVYLCASSRRTSGGTDTQYFGPGTRLTVL.

This clone was observed a few times. The chain combines TRBV29-1 with TRBJ1-2, with TRBD1 identical over 12 bases. Trimming removed 7 bases from V and 7 bases from J; junction bases left unmatched: 4. Germline CDR1 and CDR2: SQVTM and ANQGSEA. The CDR3 contains 12 residues. DNA of the CDR3: TGCAGCGGAGGGGGACAGGGGGCTGGCTACACCTTC. Its protein is CSGGGQGAGYTF.

This clone has just one count. The chain employs TRBV5-1 and TRBJ2-7; a possible D gene is TRBD2 (6 bases). Germline CDR1 and CDR2: SGHRS and YFSETQ. This CDR3 contains 14 residues. The V end lost 0 bases, the J end lost 3 bases, and 10 bases lay between the germline ends. CDR3: CASSLAGRYYEQYF. The CDR3 DNA reads as TGCGCCAGCAGCTTGGCCGGGAGATACTACGAGCAGTACTTC.

This sequence joins TRBV11-3 and TRBJ2-1; 7 bases are a match to TRBD2. Trimming cost V 5 bases and J 4 bases; bases outside gene matches: 11. This CDR3 is built from 16 residues. Germline V gene sequence: CDR1 SGHNT, CDR2 YENEEA. DNA for the CDR3: TGTGCCAGCAGCCCCGGGTGGGGCGGGGGTTACAATGAGCAGTTCTTC. It codes for CASSPGWGGGYNEQFF.

The rearrangement joins TRBV30 to TRBJ2-1, with D hard to call. Germline-derived CDR1 and CDR2 are GTSNPN and SVGIG (reference sequence). The CDR3 contains 12 residues. V lost 2 bases and J lost 10, with 12 bases in between. CDR3 sequence (DNA): TGTGCCTGGAGTACTCCCAACCGGGAGCAGTTCTTC. It yields the protein CAWSTPNREQFF.

The genes are TRBV2 and TRBJ2-1; TRBD2 aligns across 9 bases. The V gene end was trimmed by 4 bases and the J gene end by 7 bases; junction bases not matched to a gene: 8. Germline V gene sequence: CDR1 SNHLY, CDR2 FYNNEI. The CDR3 covers 15 residues. In DNA form, the CDR3 reads TGTGCCAGCAGTGTAGTAGCGGGAGTTCGTAATGAGCAGTTCTTC. Translation gives CASSVVAGVRNEQFF.

The V and J genes are TRBV5-1 and TRBJ1-2; tentative D call: TRBD1 (6 bases). Germline-derived CDR1 and CDR2 are SGHRS and YFSETQ. CDR3 length: 16 residues. V dropped 0 bases and J dropped 2 bases, with 14 bases sitting between them. The CDR3 spells CASSLVGTTLNYGYTF. CDR3 bases: TGCGCCAGCAGCTTGGTCGGGACAACTTTAAACTATGGCTACACCTTC.

The rearrangement joins TRBV18 to TRBJ1-4; TRBD1 matches 12 bases. V lost 3 bases, J lost 4 bases, and 9 bases stayed unmatched. CDR1 is KGHSH and CDR2 is LQKENI in the germline V gene. This CDR3 comprises 18 residues. CDR3 sequence reads: CASSPIPGQGASNEKLFF. CDR3 bases: TGTGCCAGCTCACCGATACCGGGACAGGGGGCGAGTAATGAAAAACTGTTTTTT.

The chain uses TRBV7-9 and TRBJ2-5, with 11 bases lining up with TRBD2. V shed 5 bases, J shed 4 bases, and the junction held 3 bases outside the gene matches. The CDR3 loop spans 14 amino acids. Germline V lookup: CDR1 SEHNR, CDR2 FQNEAQ (reference sequence). For the CDR3, the DNA is TGTGCCAGCAGCCCCACTAGCGGGAGAGAGACCCAGTACTTC. Protein sequence: CASSPTSGRETQYF.

The V gene is TRBV9, the J gene TRBJ2-7; possibly TRBD1 for D (6 bases). Germline V lookup: CDR1 SGDLS, CDR2 YYNGEE. The CDR3 has 15 amino acids. V lost 0 bases and J 3 bases, leaving 13 bases between the germline ends. For the CDR3, the DNA is TGTGCCAGCAGCGTAGGGATACAGGGTATCTACGAGCAGTACTTC. This encodes CASSVGIQGIYEQYF. The entire variable domain, with the rest obtained from reference TRBV9 and TRBJ2-7, is as follows: DSGVTQTPKHLITATGQRVTLRCSPRSGDLSVYWYQQSLDQGLQFLIQYYNGEERAKGNILERFSAQQFPDLHSELNLSSLELGDSALYFCASSVGIQGIYEQYFGPGTRLTVT.

V gene TRBV2 combines with J gene TRBJ1-4; 9 nucleotides line up with TRBD1. V lost 5 bases and J lost 8; bases outside the gene matches: 6. Germline-derived CDR1 and CDR2 are SNHLY and FYNNEI. CDR3 length: 14 residues. The CDR3 nucleotides are TGTGCCAGCAGTCCAAGGACAGGGGAGGAAAAACTGTTTTTT. Protein sequence: CASSPRTGEEKLFF.

This clone has only one observation. This chain joins TRBV5-1 and TRBJ2-1, with 13 bases aligning to TRBD2. The germline gives CDR1 SGHRS, CDR2 YFSETQ. The CDR3 runs to 16 residues. The junction had 5 bases not matched to a gene; V was cut back by 0 bases and J by 8 bases. As DNA, the CDR3 is TGCGCCAGCAGCTTGGTACTAGCGGGAGGGGATCATGAGCAGTTCTTC. Translated: CASSLVLAGGDHEQFF.

This clone was picked up one time. The genes are TRBV10-3 and TRBJ2-1, with D tentatively TRBD1 (5 bases). Germline loops: CDR1 ENHRY, CDR2 SYGVKD. Deletions cut 6 bases from V and 4 bases from J, with 16 bases between. The CDR3 sequence is 15 residues long. The DNA of the CDR3 is TGTGCCATCAGCGATGACTGGGGCCTTTACAATGAGCAGTTCTTC. This encodes CAISDDWGLYNEQFF.

V gene TRBV6-5 combines with J gene TRBJ2-7; possible D gene TRBD1, 6 bases. Trimming stripped 0 bases from V and 2 bases from J, with 14 bases between. The CDR3 loop spans 16 amino acids. Germline V CDR1 and CDR2: MNHEY, SVGAGI. The CDR3 DNA is TGTGCCAGCAGTTACTCTGTGTCAGGGGCCACCTACGAGCAGTACTTC. Amino acids: CASSYSVSGATYEQYF.

The chain links TRBV7-8 to TRBJ2-5; a weak D match, TRBD2 (6 bases). V was trimmed by 2 bases and J by 2 bases, leaving 12 bases between them. Germline loops: CDR1 SGHVS, CDR2 FQNEAQ. The CDR3 covers 15 residues. The CDR3 here is CASSLLPGGQETQYF. The DNA of the CDR3 is TGTGCCAGCAGCTTACTTCCCGGGGGACAAGAGACCCAGTACTTC.

This chain uses TRBV2 with TRBJ1-5, with a tentative D call TRBD1 (5 bases). Germline lookup yields CDR1 SNHLY and CDR2 FYNNEI. The CDR3 contains 14 residues. The V end was cut by 5 bases, the J end by 4 bases, with 12 bases between. The CDR3 sequence is CASSTGGLNQPQHF. The CDR3 DNA follows: TGTGCCAGCAGTACGGGGGGGTTAAATCAGCCCCAGCATTTT. Looking up the rest from reference TRBV2 and TRBJ1-5 gives the full variable domain: EPEVTQTPSHQVTQMGQEVILRCVPISNHLYFYWYRQILGQKVEFLVSFYNNEISEKSEIFDDQFSVERPDGSNFTLKIRSTKLEDSAMYFCASSTGGLNQPQHFGDGTRLSIL.

The chain couples TRBV19 to TRBJ1-6, with a weak D call TRBD1 (6 bases). The CDR3 is 14 amino acids. The V and J ends lost 7 bases and 9 bases respectively, with 16 bases between them. CDR1 is LNHDA, CDR2 SQIVND, per germline (reference sequence). Here the CDR3 DNA reads TGTGCCAGTAAGCGGGACACCTTTGGTTCACCCCTCCACTTT. It translates to CASKRDTFGSPLHF.

The chain recombines TRBV7-2 with TRBJ2-1; no firm D call. There are 15 residues in the CDR3. Germline values: CDR1 SGHTA, CDR2 FQGNSA. V gave up 5 bases and J gave up 0 bases, with 11 bases separating them. The CDR3 region has the DNA TGTGCCAGCAGCCCCATTAGCAGCTCCTACAATGAGCAGTTCTTC. Protein: CASSPISSSYNEQFF.

The V and J genes are TRBV4-1 and TRBJ1-3, with 7 bases identical to TRBD1. V was pared by 0 bases and J by 0 bases, with 14 bases of the junction left unmatched. The germline CDR1 and CDR2 sequences are MGHRA and YSYEKL. The CDR3 runs to 20 residues. The CDR3 DNA sequence: TGCGCCAGCAGCCAAGATCGAGACAGGGTATCTTCGGGCTCTGGAAACACCATATATTTT. Translated: CASSQDRDRVSSGSGNTIYF.

The V and J genes are TRBV7-3 and TRBJ1-3; D is perhaps TRBD1 (5 bases). V gave up 6 bases and J gave up 4 bases, with 16 bases separating them. The CDR3 sequence is 15 residues long. CDR1 and CDR2 (germline): SGHTA, FQGTGA. The DNA for the CDR3 is TGTGCCAGCAGGCTAGACCCTAGGGGCGGAAACACCATATATTTT. Protein: CASRLDPRGGNTIYF.